A selection of T cell receptor beta chains follows, all from one sample in a study of blood T cell repertoires in COVID-19. Libraries were prepared by immunoSEQ multiplex PCR; TCRdb keeps only in-frame clonotypes and omits some of them. The sample records about 190,000 clones, around 79% being singletons. Sequencing input: peripheral blood. Receptors originate from a man between 60 and 75 years old with active or convalescent COVID-19. CDR3s include the opening cysteine and the closing phenylalanine or tryptophan. A D gene is named only where the DNA matches it firmly. Clone size appears in some rows only: once, few, many, or a class for an expanded clone.

J gene: TRBJ2-5
V gene: TRBV28
clone size: -
D gene: -
CDR3 protein: CASSARDNQETQYF
CDR3 DNA: TGTGCCAGCAGTGCCCGGGACAACCAAGAGACCCAGTACTTC

J gene: TRBJ2-3
V gene: TRBV7-2
clone size: -
D gene: -
CDR3 protein: CASSSPGSRGDTQYF
CDR3 DNA: TGTGCCAGCAGCTCCCCGGGGTCGAGAGGAGATACGCAGTATTTT

J gene: TRBJ2-7
V gene: TRBV19
clone size: -
D gene: TRBD2
CDR3 protein: CASSARTGRLAGIYEQYF
CDR3 DNA: TGTGCCAGTAGTGCTCGGACAGGGAGACTAGCGGGAATCTACGAGCAGTACTTC

J gene: TRBJ2-3
V gene: TRBV27
clone size: -
D gene: -
CDR3 protein: CASSLSRLGTDTQYF
CDR3 DNA: TGTGCCAGCAGTTTATCCAGACTGGGCACAGATACGCAGTATTTT

J gene: TRBJ2-3
V gene: TRBV5-1
clone size: -
D gene: -
CDR3 protein: CASSLLDSQTDTQYF
CDR3 DNA: TGCGCCAGCAGCCTACTGGACAGCCAGACAGATACGCAGTATTTT

J gene: TRBJ1-1
V gene: TRBV5-1
clone size: -
D gene: TRBD1
CDR3 protein: CASSLNTGVGTEAFF
CDR3 DNA: TGCGCCAGCAGCCTGAATACAGGGGTTGGGACTGAAGCTTTCTTT

J gene: TRBJ2-7
V gene: TRBV6-6
clone size: -
D gene: -
CDR3 protein: CASTPLGQPSEQYF
CDR3 DNA: TGTGCCAGCACCCCCCTAGGACAGCCTAGCGAGCAGTACTTC

J gene: TRBJ1-2
V gene: TRBV4-1
clone size: few
D gene: TRBD1
CDR3 protein: CASSQGTGHQYGYTF
CDR3 DNA: TGCGCCAGCAGCCAGGGGACAGGACACCAGTATGGCTACACCTTC

J gene: TRBJ2-7
V gene: TRBV19
clone size: -
D gene: TRBD1
CDR3 protein: CASSLETGTAYEQYF
CDR3 DNA: TGTGCCAGTAGTCTAGAGACCGGGACAGCCTACGAGCAGTACTTC

J gene: TRBJ1-1
V gene: TRBV28
clone size: few
D gene: TRBD1
CDR3 protein: CASSFGIRGPVRRNTEAFF
CDR3 DNA: TGTGCCAGCAGTTTCGGGATCAGGGGGCCGGTCCGACGCAACACTGAAGCTTTCTTT

J gene: TRBJ2-3
V gene: TRBV27
clone size: -
D gene: -
CDR3 protein: CASMIGAITDTQYF
CDR3 DNA: TGTGCCAGCATGATAGGGGCGATCACAGATACGCAGTATTTT

J gene: TRBJ1-5
V gene: TRBV7-6
clone size: -
D gene: -
CDR3 protein: CASSLGARGSGQPQHF
CDR3 DNA: TGTGCCAGCAGCTTAGGGGCCAGGGGATCGGGACAGCCCCAGCATTTT

J gene: TRBJ1-1
V gene: TRBV24-1
clone size: few
D gene: TRBD1
CDR3 protein: CATRDGTGVEAFF
CDR3 DNA: TGTGCCACCAGGGACGGAACAGGGGTTGAAGCTTTCTTT

J gene: TRBJ2-3
V gene: TRBV28
clone size: -
D gene: TRBD1
CDR3 protein: CASRDRGTDTQYF
CDR3 DNA: TGTGCCAGCCGGGACAGGGGGACAGATACGCAGTATTTT